The 20 T cell receptor beta chains presented below share a single source sample, sequenced in a study of post-analysis software for immune sequencing data. Overall study results and limits: There were five or six TRBV segments more frequent in patients than controls, and TRBV5-6, TRBV5-1 and TRBV20-1 were among them.

Their cognate antigens are unknown. Unique molecular identifiers had been added to the TCR beta cDNA libraries. TCRdb used MiXCR to reprocess the PCR reads, holding one entry per CDR3 protein. The sample holds about 620,000 distinct CDR3 sequences, roughly 40% seen once. The sequenced sample was blood. Receptor source: a girl aged 10-17 years with multiple sclerosis.

In this sample, this clonotype turned up a few times. The chain couples TRBV4-1 to TRBJ1-1; maybe TRBD1 (6 bases). Trimming left V 4 bases short and J 8 bases short, with 23 bases between. The CDR3 covers 16 residues. The germline CDR1 and CDR2 sequences are MGHRA and YSYEKL. This CDR3 is CASSPGAPGVPTEAFF. Here the CDR3 DNA reads TGCGCCAGCAGCCCGGGGGCCCCAGGTGTACCAACCGAAGCTTTCTTT.

In its sample, this clonotype was seen a few times. The CDR3 bases are TGCGCCAGCAGCTTGGGGCAGGTCACAGATACGCAGTATTTT. Amino acids: CASSLGQVTDTQYF. The rearrangement joins TRBV5-1 to TRBJ2-3; no firm D call. This CDR3 region has 14 residues. V lost 0 bases to trimming and J lost 2 bases, with 7 bases between them. Germline loops: CDR1 SGHRS, CDR2 YFSETQ.

This clonotype appeared a few times. The chain employs TRBV29-1 and TRBJ2-1, with a weak D call TRBD1 (5 bases). The V end was cut by 2 bases, the J end by 1 base, with 15 bases between. The CDR3 consists of 16 residues. CDR1 is SQVTM and CDR2 is ANQGSEA in the germline V gene. CDR3 protein: CSVEPLDTPSYNEQFF. The DNA of the CDR3 is TGCAGCGTTGAACCTCTGGACACACCGTCCTACAATGAGCAGTTCTTC.

The chain uses TRBV5-1 and TRBJ2-3; D is undetermined. CDR3 length: 17 residues. V lost 3 bases, J lost 0 bases, and 17 bases lay in between. Germline V CDR1 and CDR2: SGHRS, YFSETQ. The CDR3 loop reads CASSSPDRPASTDTQYF. In DNA, the CDR3 is TGCGCCAGCAGCTCCCCTGACCGACCCGCTAGCACAGATACGCAGTATTTT.

V gene TRBV3-1 combines with J gene TRBJ2-7; TRBD1 agrees at 9 bases. The DNA end favors TRBJ2-5, so the J call may be wrong. Looked up from germline, CDR1 is LGHDT and CDR2 is YNNKEL (reference sequence). The CDR3 consists of 15 residues. The CDR3: CASSQERDRDETQYF. DNA of the CDR3: TGTGCCAGCAGCCAGGAACGGGACAGGGACGAGACCCAGTACTTC.

This clonotype was counted only a few times. The chain employs TRBV27 and TRBJ2-7; possible D gene TRBD1, 5 bases. The length of the CDR3 is 17 residues. Germline loops: CDR1 MNHEY, CDR2 SMNVEV (reference sequence). V was clipped by 3 bases and J by 3 bases, with 21 bases between them. The CDR3 is CASSFSEARALLYEQYF. Written as DNA, the CDR3 is TGTGCCAGCAGTTTTAGTGAAGCCAGGGCCCTCCTCTACGAGCAGTACTTC.

The chain uses TRBV10-3 and TRBJ2-1, with D uncertain. Germline V gives CDR1 ENHRY, CDR2 SYGVKD. Trimming removed 3 bases at V and 1 base at J, with 10 bases between. The length of the CDR3 is 15 residues. The CDR3 sequence: CAISEGDGSYNEQFF. CDR3 nucleotide sequence: TGTGCCATCAGTGAAGGAGATGGGTCCTACAATGAGCAGTTCTTC.

This rearrangement joins TRBV20-1 to TRBJ1-1; 8 nucleotides line up with TRBD1. The CDR3 covers 14 residues. With V trimmed by 6 bases and J by 1 base, 7 bases remained unmatched. The V gene's germline CDR1 is DFQATT and CDR2 SNEGSKA (reference sequence). The CDR3 region has the DNA TGCAGTGCCCAGTCCGGGACAGGGAACACTGAAGCTTTCTTT. It specifies CSAQSGTGNTEAFF.

This clonotype was seen more than once but under ten times. This sequence may be a read error, since a much larger clone differs from it by one base. V gene TRBV3-1 combines with J gene TRBJ2-5; D remains ambiguous. Germline CDR1 is LGHDT and CDR2 is YNNKEL (reference sequence). The CDR3 has 11 amino acids. Between the trimmed V and J ends, which lost 1 base and 6 bases, there was a span of 3 bases. The CDR3 DNA follows: TGTGCCAGCAGCCAAGGGCAGACCCAGTACTTC. Residues: CASSQGQTQYF.

V gene TRBV10-3 combines with J gene TRBJ2-3, with TRBD2 matching 10 bases. V shed 4 bases, J shed 3 bases, and the junction held 1 base outside the gene matches. Germline CDR1 ENHRY, CDR2 SYGVKD. This CDR3 is 14 amino acids long. CDR3 in DNA: TGTGCCATCAGTGGGACTAGCGGTACAGATACGCAGTATTTT. Protein sequence: CAISGTSGTDTQYF.

This clonotype was counted a few times. The chain is built from TRBV10-2 and TRBJ1-5; the match to TRBD1 covers 8 bases. The CDR3 has 13 amino acids. The V gene end was trimmed by 2 bases and the J gene end by 9 bases; junction bases not matched to a gene: 3. Germline-derived CDR1 and CDR2 are WSHSY and SAAADI. The CDR3 nucleotides are TGCGCCAGCAGTGAGGGACAGGGTCTGCCCCAGCATTTT. Encoded protein: CASSEGQGLPQHF.

The gene calls are TRBV12-3 or TRBV12-4 and TRBJ1-4; D is unclear. V lost 2 bases, J lost 10 bases, and 14 bases lay in between. The CDR3 is 14 residues long. The CDR3: CASSLTFVEGKLFF. DNA for the CDR3: TGTGCCAGCAGTTTAACGTTTGTGGAAGGAAAACTGTTTTTT.

This clonotype appeared a single time. The chain employs TRBV11-2 and TRBJ2-7, with D tentatively TRBD2 (5 bases). Trimming removed 4 bases at V and 3 bases at J, with 19 bases between. From germline, CDR1 is SGHAT and CDR2 FQNNGV. The CDR3 contains 16 residues. The CDR3 DNA reads as TGTGCCAGCAGCTCCGGTTTGGCAGGACTGATCTACGAGCAGTACTTC. Protein sequence: CASSSGLAGLIYEQYF.

The chain is built from TRBV7-9 and TRBJ1-2; D not certain. V dropped 1 base and J dropped 4 bases, with 7 bases sitting between them. This CDR3 has 13 amino acids. CDR1 is SEHNR, CDR2 FQNEAQ, per germline (reference sequence). The CDR3: CASSLDPVYGYTF. In DNA, the CDR3 is TGTGCCAGCAGCTTAGACCCAGTCTATGGCTACACCTTC. The full variable domain, completed using reference TRBV7-9 and TRBJ1-2, is DTGVSQNPRHKITKRGQNVTFRCDPISEHNRLYWYRQTLGQGPEFLTYFQNEAQLEKSRLLSDRFSAERPKGSFSTLEIQRTEQGDSAMYLCASSLDPVYGYTFGSGTRLTVV.

The table lists this clonotype with a few counts. The chain couples TRBV20-1 to TRBJ2-5; 7 nucleotides line up with TRBD2. This CDR3 has 13 amino acids. CDR1 and CDR2 from the germline V gene are DFQATT and SNEGSKA (reference sequence). Unmatched junction bases numbered 5, after V lost 6 bases and J lost 1 base. The CDR3 DNA follows: TGCAGTGCAAACGGGGGGATCCAAGAGACCCAGTACTTC. Amino acid sequence: CSANGGIQETQYF.

The chain is built from TRBV12-3 or TRBV12-4 and TRBJ2-1; 13 bases agree with TRBD2. The end of the DNA fits TRBJ2-7 better, so the J call may be wrong. CDR3 length equals 15 residues. CDR3 sequence: CASSLRTSGSHEQYF. CDR3 sequence (DNA): TGTGCCAGCAGTTTAAGGACTAGCGGGAGCCATGAGCAGTACTTC.

CDR3 coding DNA: TGCAGCGTTGGAATACGTACGGGGGCGGGAAACATTCAGTACTTC. This translates into CSVGIRTGAGNIQYF. The chain is built from TRBV29-1 and TRBJ2-4; tentatively, D is TRBD1 or TRBD2 (6 bases each). Deletions cut 4 bases from V and 6 bases from J, with 19 bases between. The CDR3 runs 15 residues. CDR1 and CDR2 (germline): SQVTM, ANQGSEA.

The genes are TRBV12-3 or TRBV12-4 and TRBJ2-5, with D uncertain. This CDR3 has 13 residues. Deletions cut 6 bases from V and 1 base from J, with 9 bases between. The CDR3 sequence: CASSRTTQETQYF. In DNA, the CDR3 is TGTGCCAGCAGCCGGACCACCCAAGAGACCCAGTACTTC.

Notes on this clonotype: Sequence at one end of the junction differs from germline and may be a read error. The chain combines TRBV7-2 with TRBJ2-3; 8 nucleotides align to TRBD1. The CDR3 runs 15 residues. From germline, CDR1 is SGHTA and CDR2 FQGNSA. The CDR3 here is CASSRRGQGTDTQYF. CDR3 bases: TGCGCCAGCAGCCGCCGAGGACAGGGAACAGATACGCAGTATTTT.

The chain carries TRBV5-1 and TRBJ2-6; D might be TRBD2 (6 bases). This CDR3 is 16 amino acids long. With 1 base removed from V and 6 bases from J, the gap between germline ends came to 14 bases. The germline V gene encodes CDR1 SGHRS and CDR2 YFSETQ. CDR3 residues: CASSLSGQKQANVLTF. The CDR3 DNA is TGCGCCAGCAGCTTGAGCGGGCAGAAGCAGGCCAACGTCCTGACTTTC.